Each of the 20 T cell receptor beta chains below was sequenced from the same sample in a study of Graves' ophthalmopathy and Graves' hyperthyroidism. Using RNA transcripts, the TCR beta CDR3 regions were amplified. HTBI primers were employed in first-round RT-PCR, then a second-round multiplex PCR followed. TCRdb ran MiXCR on the multiplex PCR reads and lists one entry per CDR3 protein. The table lists approximately 410,000 distinct CDR3 sequences, 15% of them singletons. Input material: peripheral blood. The receptors come from a woman aged 18-30 years with stable Graves' hyperthyroidism.

This chain links TRBV11-2 with TRBJ1-1; D is unclear. Germline-derived CDR1 and CDR2 are SGHAT and FQNNGV. CDR3 length: 15 residues. Trimming took off 5 bases at V and 0 bases at J, with 13 bases between the two ends. CDR3 nucleotide sequence: TGTGCCAGCAGCCCCGGGTTGATTATGAACACTGAAGCTTTCTTT. Amino acids: CASSPGLIMNTEAFF.

This clonotype was seen many times. V gene TRBV28 combines with J gene TRBJ2-7, with D hard to call. V lost 2 bases and J lost 4, with 9 bases in between. The CDR3 runs 13 residues. Germline CDR1 is MDHEN and CDR2 is SYDVKM. The DNA for the CDR3 is TGTGCCAGCAGTTTAAACAGAGTTTACGAGCAGTACTTC. It yields the protein CASSLNRVYEQYF.

Ten or more counts support this clonotype. The rearrangement uses TRBV2 and TRBJ2-7; weak D call: TRBD2 (6 bases). The CDR3 runs to 13 residues. The V gene's germline CDR1 is SNHLY and CDR2 FYNNEI. V lost 4 bases and J lost 0, with 7 bases in between. The chain's CDR3 is CASSVEGSYEQYF. The DNA of the CDR3 is TGTGCCAGCAGTGTGGAGGGCTCCTACGAGCAGTACTTC.

V gene TRBV20-1 combines with J gene TRBJ2-7, with 11 bases matching TRBD2. Germline values: CDR1 DFQATT, CDR2 SNEGSKA (reference sequence). V shed 6 bases, J shed 0 bases, and the junction held 13 bases outside the gene matches. The CDR3 is made up of 17 amino acids. The CDR3 is CSAQGGLAVPSSYEQYF. The CDR3, as DNA: TGCAGTGCCCAGGGGGGACTAGCGGTTCCATCCTCCTACGAGCAGTACTTC.

This clonotype was seen many times. This chain connects TRBV19 to TRBJ2-7; TRBD1 might be the D (5 bases). Germline values: CDR1 LNHDA, CDR2 SQIVND (reference sequence). This CDR3 spans 15 amino acids. With 3 bases removed from V and 3 bases from J, the gap between germline ends came to 15 bases. The CDR3 DNA reads as TGTGCCAGTAGTATCCCCGGCAGGGTAGTCTACGAGCAGTACTTC. Protein sequence: CASSIPGRVVYEQYF.

This clonotype was found many times. CDR3 loop: CASGRGLSGNTIYF. As DNA, the CDR3 is TGTGCCAGCGGACGGGGACTCTCTGGAAACACCATATATTTT. The chain links TRBV6-1 to TRBJ1-3; D is perhaps TRBD1 (5 bases). The CDR3 extends over 14 amino acids. Germline assignment: CDR1 MNHNS and CDR2 SASEGT. V was clipped by 8 bases and J by 0 bases, with 11 bases between them.

This clonotype occurred a few times. The chain employs TRBV29-1 and TRBJ1-5, with D possibly TRBD1 on 6 matching bases. Looked up from germline, CDR1 is SQVTM and CDR2 is ANQGSEA. Between the trimmed V and J ends, which lost 6 bases and 3 bases, there was a span of 12 bases. This CDR3 region has 13 residues. In DNA, the CDR3 is TGCAGCGTCAGGGACACCGACAATCAGCCCCAGCATTTT. Its translation: CSVRDTDNQPQHF.

Many counts were recorded for this clonotype. The chain couples TRBV20-1 to TRBJ1-2, with D tentatively TRBD1 (5 bases). V gave up 6 bases and J gave up 7 bases, with 12 bases separating them. In germline, CDR1 is DFQATT, CDR2 SNEGSKA (reference sequence). The CDR3 runs 11 residues. CDR3: CSATTDFGYTF. In nucleotides, the CDR3 is TGCAGTGCCACGACAGATTTTGGCTACACCTTC.

The rearrangement links TRBV11-2 to TRBJ2-7; 9 bases map to TRBD2. The germline CDR1 and CDR2 sequences are SGHAT and FQNNGV. This CDR3 is built from 14 residues. V was pared by 2 bases and J by 6 bases, with 5 bases of the junction left unmatched. As DNA, the CDR3 is TGTGCCAGCAGCTTAATAGGCGGGGGGGCCGAGCAGTACTTC. Translating gives CASSLIGGGAEQYF.

In the case of this clonotype: At one end the junction does not follow the germline gene, possibly because of a read error. The CDR3: CAWSKGAGVYGYTF. The CDR3 nucleotides read TGTGCCTGGAGTAAAGGGGCAGGTGTCTATGGTTACACCTTC. The V gene is TRBV30, the J gene TRBJ1-2; perhaps TRBD1 as D (5 bases). CDR3 length equals 14 residues. Germline V gives CDR1 GTSNPN, CDR2 SVGIG (reference sequence). The variable domain in full, with the rest retrieved from reference TRBV30 and TRBJ1-2, is SQTIHQWPATLVQPVGSPLSLECTVEGTSNPNLYWYRQAAGRGLQLLFYSVGIGQISSEVPQNLSASRPQDRQFILSSKKLLLSDSGFYLCAWSKGAGVYGYTFGSGTRLTVV.

Ten or more counts support this clonotype. The CDR3 protein is CASSLTVATGELFF. As DNA, the CDR3 is TGTGCCAGTAGTTTGACTGTGGCCACCGGGGAGCTGTTTTTT. The V gene is TRBV19, the J gene TRBJ2-2; no reliable D call. CDR1 and CDR2 from the germline V gene are LNHDA and SQIVND (reference sequence). CDR3 length equals 14 residues. The V gene lost 5 bases and the J gene lost 4 bases, with 11 bases spanning the gap.

The CDR3 DNA sequence: TGTGCCAGCAGCTTAGCACGGGGGCTGAACACTGAAGCTTTCTTT. Protein: CASSLARGLNTEAFF. The genes are TRBV11-3 and TRBJ1-1; a weak D match, TRBD1 (6 bases). Per germline, CDR1 SGHNT and CDR2 YENEEA. The V end was cut by 1 base, the J end by 0 bases, with 9 bases between. This CDR3 is built from 15 residues.

This clonotype was counted many times. The rearrangement links TRBV11-2 to TRBJ1-6; D not certain. V lost 6 bases, J lost 8 bases, and 17 bases lay in between. The CDR3 contains 15 residues. Per the germline V gene, CDR1 is SGHAT and CDR2 is FQNNGV. The CDR3 is CASSPGRANYSPLHF. CDR3 sequence (DNA): TGTGCCAGCAGTCCCGGGAGGGCCAATTATTCACCCCTCCACTTT.

In its sample, this clonotype was seen a few times. The chain joins TRBV9 to TRBJ1-2; tentative D call: TRBD1 (6 bases). V gave up 3 bases and J gave up 4 bases, with 16 bases separating them. Germline CDR1 and CDR2: SGDLS and YYNGEE. The CDR3 loop spans 15 amino acids. Written as DNA, the CDR3 is TGTGCCAGCAGCGGGGAGGGGGGGCCTTTCTATGGCTACACCTTC. This codes for CASSGEGGPFYGYTF.

This clonotype appeared many times. This chain uses TRBV6-1 with TRBJ1-6; TRBD1 might be the D (6 bases). The CDR3 contains 18 residues. Germline V lookup: CDR1 MNHNS, CDR2 SASEGT. V gave up 3 bases and J gave up 7 bases, with 22 bases separating them. The DNA of the CDR3 is TGTGCCAGCAGTGACGCCGTGGGGGGGCAAAGGCCCAATTCACCCCTCCACTTT. It yields the protein CASSDAVGGQRPNSPLHF.

This clonotype was detected many times. J is TRBJ1-2 and V is TRBV19; 9 bases map to TRBD1. J gave up 4 bases and V 6 bases, and 9 bases lay outside the gene matches. The germline V gene has CDR1 LNHDA and CDR2 SQIVND (reference sequence). This CDR3 contains 15 residues. The CDR3 region has the DNA TGTGCCAGTAGGACCGGGACAGGGTCTTTCTATGGCTACACCTTC. Protein product: CASRTGTGSFYGYTF.

The V and J genes are TRBV7-8 and TRBJ1-1, with 7 bases lining up with TRBD1. The trim removed 6 bases at V and 4 bases at J, leaving 2 bases unmatched. The CDR3 covers 12 residues. Germline CDR1 is SGHVS and CDR2 is FQNEAQ. The CDR3 loop reads CASRRDSTEAFF. The CDR3 DNA follows: TGTGCCAGCAGGAGGGACAGCACTGAAGCTTTCTTT. Variable domain in full (rest from reference TRBV7-8 and TRBJ1-1): GAGVSQSPRYKVAKRGQDVALRCDPISGHVSLFWYQQALGQGPEFLTYFQNEAQLDKSGLPSDRFFAERPEGSVSTLKIQRTQQEDSAVYLCASRRDSTEAFFGQGTRLTVV.

This rearrangement joins TRBV12-3 or TRBV12-4 to TRBJ2-5; 10 positions agree with TRBD1. The length of the CDR3 is 14 residues. J was trimmed by 4 bases and V by 5 bases; bases with no gene match: 4. The DNA for the CDR3 is TGTGCCAGCAGTGTCCGGGACAGGGGAGAGACCCAGTACTTC. Translated, it gives CASSVRDRGETQYF.

CDR3 region: CASSLASGEGAFF. Here the CDR3 DNA reads TGCGCCAGCAGCTTGGCCTCCGGCGAGGGGGCTTTCTTT. The rearrangement links TRBV5-1 to TRBJ1-1; tentative D call: TRBD1 (5 bases). From germline, CDR1 is SGHRS and CDR2 YFSETQ. The CDR3 runs 13 residues. Trimming cost V 0 bases and J 11 bases, with 14 bases left between them.

The table lists this clonotype with many counts. The V and J genes are TRBV24-1 and TRBJ1-5; D is unclear. V shed 3 bases and J shed 7 bases, with 6 bases lying between them. The CDR3 is made up of 12 amino acids. The germline V gene has CDR1 KGHDR and CDR2 SFDVKD. CDR3 DNA: TGTGCCACCAGTGATCCAGGCCAGCCCCAGCATTTT. This translates into CATSDPGQPQHF.